This entry concerns a single T cell receptor (beta chain). Its antigen is unidentified. The data are from a study of shared clonotypes between healthy human individuals. The naive CD8 subset, CD45RO-negative cells positively selected for CCR7, excluded terminally differentiated effector memory CD45RA+ cells. Whole-study findings and limits: Clonotypes shared by all four donors outscored non-shared clonotypes in generation probability.

Assay execution proceeded at the deep level. Each sorted subset replicate got 200 ng genomic DNA, approximately 27,000 genomes. Produced via immunoSEQ multiplex PCR; TCRdb's table is partial and in-frame only. Here the sample spans about 2.2 million clones, 93% being singletons. Sequenced: naive CD8+ T cells from PBMCs. This clonotype was sampled from a man younger than 30 in good health. Some clones in this sample may be carry-over from other donors' samples.

The CDR3, as DNA: TGTGCCAGCACCCTAGGACAGCTACGCTCCTACGAGCAGTACTTC. It encodes CASTLGQLRSYEQYF. This chain links TRBV6-4 with TRBJ2-7; D is perhaps TRBD1 (6 bases). CDR3 length: 15 residues. Germline V lookup: CDR1 MRHNA, CDR2 SNTAGT. Trimming removed 7 bases at V and 0 bases at J, with 16 bases between.